One sample yielded the 24 T cell receptor beta chains listed below, sequenced in a study of blood T cell repertoires in COVID-19. Assay: immunoSEQ multiplex PCR; the TCRdb copy retains only in-frame clones and omits some. Here the sample spans approximately 320,000 clones, roughly 89% being singletons. Sequencing was performed on PBMCs or T cells enriched from blood (not recorded which). The receptors originated from a woman aged 18-29 years who had recovered from COVID-19.

The CDR3 protein is CASSSNPGTGGSPLHF. In DNA, the CDR3 is TGCGCCAGCAGCTCAAATCCCGGGACAGGGGGCTCACCCCTCCACTTT. J is TRBJ1-6 and V is TRBV5-1; 12 nucleotides agree with TRBD1. The germline V gene has CDR1 SGHRS and CDR2 YFSETQ. The CDR3 loop spans 16 amino acids. With 3 bases clipped from V and 10 bases from J, the junction kept 8 bases outside the gene matches.

The rearrangement links TRBV10-3 to TRBJ1-2, with 8 bases lining up with TRBD1. The CDR3 contains 15 residues. The germline CDR1 and CDR2 sequences are ENHRY and SYGVKD. With V trimmed by 0 bases and J by 6 bases, 6 bases remained unmatched. The CDR3 protein is CAISESNRGRDGYTF. CDR3 nucleotide sequence: TGTGCCATCAGTGAGTCGAACAGGGGGAGGGATGGCTACACCTTC.

The V gene is TRBV15, the J gene TRBJ2-5, with TRBD2 identical over 12 bases. Trimming removed 1 base from V and 2 bases from J; junction bases left unmatched: 8. The CDR3 length is 18 residues. Per the germline V gene, CDR1 is LNHNV and CDR2 is YYDKDF (reference sequence). The CDR3 DNA follows: TGTGCCACCAGCAGAGTGGATGGACTAGCGGGGCATCAAGAGACCCAGTACTTC. Translating it yields CATSRVDGLAGHQETQYF.

V gene TRBV28 combines with J gene TRBJ1-6, with TRBD1 matching over 9 bases. Germline CDR1 and CDR2: MDHEN and SYDVKM. V gave up 6 bases and J gave up 5 bases; unmatched junction bases: 2. The CDR3 sequence is 14 residues long. The CDR3 coding sequence is TGTGCCAGCAGCTGGACAGGGGATAATTCACCCCTCCACTTT. Its translation: CASSWTGDNSPLHF.

The chain links TRBV28 to TRBJ2-3; 8 bases are a match to TRBD2. CDR1 MDHEN and CDR2 SYDVKM come from the germline V gene. This CDR3 spans 17 amino acids. The V segment lost 5 bases and the J segment 6 bases; nucleotides outside the gene matches: 16. The CDR3 DNA follows: TGTGCCAGCAGTCGTCGTAGGGGACTAGTAGGGGTTGATACGCAGTATTTT. Its protein product is CASSRRRGLVGVDTQYF.

The chain links TRBV4-1 to TRBJ1-3; unclear D gene. There are 14 residues in the CDR3. Germline CDR1 MGHRA, CDR2 YSYEKL. V lost 2 bases and J lost 4, with 9 bases in between. CDR3 DNA sequence: TGCGCCAGCAGCCAAAAAGCGGAGGGAAACACCATATATTTT. It is translated as CASSQKAEGNTIYF.

This clone was picked up a small number of times. This chain joins TRBV9 and TRBJ1-3, with D unclear. CDR1 and CDR2 (germline): SGDLS, YYNGEE. This CDR3 contains 14 residues. V was cut by 0 bases and J by 3 bases, with 7 bases left in between. The CDR3 reads CASSVAYRGNTIYF. The DNA of the CDR3 is TGTGCCAGCAGCGTAGCTTATCGTGGAAACACCATATATTTT.

The chain couples TRBV29-1 to TRBJ1-2; 7 nucleotides line up with TRBD1. The germline V gene has CDR1 SQVTM and CDR2 ANQGSEA. This CDR3 spans 13 amino acids. J gave up 2 bases and V 6 bases, and 6 bases lay outside the gene matches. CDR3 in DNA: TGCAGCGTAGACCGGGACAGCAACTATGGCTACACCTTC. This translates into CSVDRDSNYGYTF. The full variable domain, its missing parts supplied by reference TRBV29-1 and TRBJ1-2, is SAVISQKPSRDICQRGTSLTIQCQVDSQVTMMFWYRQQPGQSLTLIATANQGSEATYESGFVIDKFPISRPNLTFSTLTVSNMSPEDSSIYLCSVDRDSNYGYTFGSGTRLTVV.

The chain has TRBV7-2 and TRBJ1-2, with unresolved D. The germline gives CDR1 SGHTA, CDR2 FQGNSA. The CDR3 loop spans 14 amino acids. V was pared by 5 bases and J by 8 bases, with 18 bases between. The CDR3 coding sequence is TGTGCCAGCAGCCCTGAGGGCATCTTGGTCGGCTACACCTTC. Its protein is CASSPEGILVGYTF.

The chain links TRBV28 to TRBJ1-2, with D uncertain. Trimming left V 3 bases short and J 4 bases short, with 6 bases between. The CDR3 consists of 12 residues. Germline CDR1 is MDHEN and CDR2 is SYDVKM. CDR3 residues: CASSLGFYGYTF. CDR3 sequence (DNA): TGTGCCAGCAGTTTGGGCTTCTATGGCTACACCTTC.

The gene calls are TRBV19 and TRBJ1-2; a weak D match, TRBD1 (6 bases). Germline loops: CDR1 LNHDA, CDR2 SQIVND (reference sequence). CDR3 length equals 15 residues. Between the trimmed V and J ends, which lost 3 bases and 4 bases, there was a span of 15 bases. DNA for the CDR3: TGTGCCAGTAGTATTTTTACAGGGTGGTCCTATGGCTACACCTTC. This encodes CASSIFTGWSYGYTF.

The V and J genes are TRBV19 and TRBJ1-1, with D maybe TRBD1 (5 bases). The germline V gene has CDR1 LNHDA and CDR2 SQIVND (reference sequence). The CDR3 totals 14 residues. Trimming removed 3 bases at V and 5 bases at J, with 13 bases between. The CDR3 sequence is CASSIRSGGTEAFF. CDR3 DNA: TGTGCCAGTAGTATTAGAAGCGGGGGGACTGAAGCTTTCTTT.

This chain connects TRBV6-2 or TRBV6-3 to TRBJ2-7, with 11 bases fitting TRBD2. Germline-derived CDR1 and CDR2 are MNHEY and SVGEGT. Trimming took 2 bases from V and 4 from J; bases not matched to a gene: 1. This CDR3 region has 14 residues. DNA of the CDR3: TGTGCCAGCAGTTACACTAGCGGGGGATACGAGCAGTACTTC. As protein: CASSYTSGGYEQYF.

The gene calls are TRBV28 and TRBJ2-3; a weak D match, TRBD2 (6 bases). The CDR3 has 14 amino acids. The germline V and J ends were trimmed by 5 bases and 3 bases, with 12 bases remaining between them. Germline loops: CDR1 MDHEN, CDR2 SYDVKM. In DNA, the CDR3 is TGTGCCAGCAGTCCGTTAGCGGCGACAGATACGCAGTATTTT. This encodes CASSPLAATDTQYF.

This clone was observed a handful of times. This chain joins TRBV7-9 and TRBJ1-4; D gene uncertain. CDR1 is SEHNR and CDR2 is FQNEAQ in the germline V gene (reference sequence). The CDR3 extends over 14 amino acids. V was pared by 3 bases and J by 5 bases, with 10 bases between. The CDR3 sequence is CASSFASFNEKLFF. The CDR3 DNA is TGTGCCAGCAGCTTTGCCAGTTTCAATGAAAAACTGTTTTTT.

V usage is TRBV5-1 and J usage is TRBJ2-7, with 8 positions matching TRBD2. CDR1 SGHRS and CDR2 YFSETQ come from the germline V gene. V dropped 0 bases and J dropped 2; count of bases not matched to a gene: 13. The CDR3 spans 18 residues. For the CDR3, the DNA is TGCGCCAGCAGCTTGGAATCTCTTGGGCGGGAGGCCCCCTACGAGCAGTACTTC. It codes for CASSLESLGREAPYEQYF.

The chain couples TRBV7-3 to TRBJ1-1; the D gene is possibly TRBD1 (5 bases). CDR3 size: 13 residues. The V end was cut by 3 bases, the J end by 1 base, with 6 bases between. The germline gives CDR1 SGHTA, CDR2 FQGTGA. CDR3 region: CASSLTENTEAFF. In nucleotides, the CDR3 is TGTGCCAGCAGCTTGACAGAGAACACTGAAGCTTTCTTT.

This sequence joins TRBV13 and TRBJ2-3; D is unclear. V was cut by 2 bases and J by 1 base, with 10 bases left in between. This CDR3 is 15 amino acids long. The germline CDR1 and CDR2 sequences are PRHDT and FYEKMQ (reference sequence). The CDR3 reads CASSLRPRGTDTQYF. DNA for the CDR3: TGTGCCAGCAGCTTACGGCCCCGGGGCACAGATACGCAGTATTTT. The full variable domain, its missing parts supplied by reference TRBV13 and TRBJ2-3, is AAGVIQSPRHLIKEKRETATLKCYPIPRHDTVYWYQQGPGQDPQFLISFYEKMQSDKGSIPDRFSAQQFSDYHSELNMSSLELGDSALYFCASSLRPRGTDTQYFGPGTRLTVL.

This chain links TRBV5-4 with TRBJ2-7; tentatively, D is TRBD1 (8 bases). The germline V gene encodes CDR1 SGHNT and CDR2 YYREEE (reference sequence). CDR3 length: 16 residues. V lost 3 bases to trimming and J lost 4 bases, with 20 bases between them. This CDR3 is CASSYGRTGREYEQYF. CDR3 coding DNA: TGTGCCAGCAGCTACGGGAGGACAGGGAGAGAGTACGAGCAGTACTTC.

Comment on this clone: Other nucleotide sequences from this sample produce the same CDR3. The chain couples TRBV6-5 to TRBJ1-1, with a tentative D call TRBD1 (5 bases). This CDR3 region has 11 residues. Between the trimmed V and J ends, which lost 6 bases and 7 bases, there was a span of 9 bases. Germline CDR1 is MNHEY and CDR2 is SVGAGI. The CDR3 bases are TGTGCCAGCAGCCAAGGGGTTGAAGCTTTCTTT. This codes for CASSQGVEAFF.

The CDR3 is CASSLGQRNYGYTF. In nucleotides, the CDR3 is TGTGCCAGCAGCTTGGGACAGAGAAACTATGGCTACACCTTC. The V and J genes are TRBV7-3 and TRBJ1-2, with 7 bases that match TRBD1. V lost 3 bases and J lost 2; bases outside the gene matches: 3. In germline, CDR1 is SGHTA, CDR2 FQGTGA. This CDR3 region has 14 residues. Based on the CDR3 plus reference TRBV7-3 and TRBJ1-2, the full variable domain is GAGVSQTPSNKVTEKGKYVELRCDPISGHTALYWYRQSLGQGPEFLIYFQGTGAADDSGLPNDRFFAVRPEGSVSTLKIQRTERGDSAVYLCASSLGQRNYGYTFGSGTRLTVV.

The chain has TRBV4-2 and TRBJ1-6; D ambiguous. The germline gives CDR1 LGHNA, CDR2 YNFKEQ. The CDR3 sequence is 14 residues long. Trimming cost V 1 base and J 6 bases, with 7 bases left between them. CDR3 in amino acids: CASSQVNSNSPLHF. DNA of the CDR3: TGTGCCAGCAGCCAAGTAAACAGTAATTCACCCCTCCACTTT.

This chain connects TRBV7-8 to TRBJ1-2, with D possibly TRBD1 on 5 matching bases. Germline V CDR1 and CDR2: SGHVS, FQNEAQ. The CDR3 is 16 amino acids. V lost 2 bases and J lost 7, with 20 bases in between. The CDR3 DNA is TGTGCCAGCAGCTTAACCGGAGGATCCGCCGGGGGTGGCTACACCTTC. It translates to CASSLTGGSAGGGYTF.

The chain has TRBV2 and TRBJ1-1; 8 bases agree with TRBD1. In germline, CDR1 is SNHLY, CDR2 FYNNEI. The CDR3 has 14 residues. Trimming cost V 6 bases and J 8 bases; bases outside gene matches: 11. This CDR3 is CASRRTGWEREAFF. CDR3 in DNA: TGTGCCAGCAGGAGGACAGGGTGGGAACGGGAAGCTTTCTTT.